The T cell receptor beta chain under discussion was sequenced for a study of CD8 T cells in Susac syndrome (dated by TCRdb to the late 2010s). With regard to the full study: The study used repertoire sequencing to test whether antigen drove CD8+ T cell activation and differentiation in Susac syndrome.

What the work shows at the level of the full study, not this receptor alone: The number of individuals in the TCR sequencing and HLA analysis was recognized as being relatively small.

Peripheral blood CD8+ and CD4+ T cells from healthy donors, Susac syndrome patients and multiple sclerosis patients were profiled using high-throughput TCR beta sequencing. The healthy donors served as controls matched for age and sex. Bulk CD8+ and CD4+ T cells were purified by magnetic negative isolation, while CD8+ TEMRA cells were enriched using FACS. Blood was collected in EDTA tubes and processed within 24 hours, with PBMCs isolated through density gradient centrifugation. PBMCs intended for TCR sequencing were frozen in liquid nitrogen and were later thawed in a 37 degrees C water bath. The sorted or isolated CD4+, CD8+ and CD8+ TEMRA cells had a purity of 90% or higher. RNA was extracted using the RNeasy kit, and roughly 0.45 to 1 microgram was reverse transcribed with random hexamers. TCR beta CDR3 regions were amplified with the immunoSEQ multiplex PCR assay covering 54 Vbeta and 13 Jbeta segments. PCR amplification bias was corrected by using a synthetic template baseline for primer optimization and computational correction. As for the authors' bioinformatics: Reads were annotated to V, D and J genes per IMGT and analyzed with immunoSEQ Analyzer, keeping only productive sequences. Clonality was computed as one minus Shannon entropy normalized by log2 of the number of productive unique sequences. For each patient and control, public and private clones were evaluated within the 100 most prevalent clones. Clones were defined as Susac-specific when absent from the healthy and MS cohorts, from approximately 1,100 published viral clones and from other ImmuneACCESS disease sequences. TCRdb trimmed public reads at Q25 via fastp, called clones via MiXCR and kept in-frame beta chains. Rows are combined by CDR3 protein, so each entry shows the most common genes and DNA. The authors' filters were not applied to this entry. Across this sample there are roughly 150,000 distinct CDR3 sequences, with 90% to 95% seen only once. About 0.073% of the sample is taken by the ten largest.

Of note for this clonotype: The antigen it recognizes is unknown. Sequence at one end of the junction differs from germline and may be a read error.

Including cysteine and phenylalanine, the CDR3 has 13 amino acids. The entry retains the CDR3 DNA only, 39 bases that are in frame from base 1. CDR1 is given as DFQATT and CDR2 as SNEGSKA, both from the germline V gene (reference sequence). The receptor was isolated from a human donor in good health. Sequenced sample: CD4+ T cells from PBMCs. The chain is made from TRBV20-1 and TRBJ1-1; too little of a D gene remains to name it. The CDR3 region: CSARVGQLTEVFF. The DNA sequence reads TGCAGTGCTAGAGTGGGCCAGTTGACTGAAGTTTTCTTT.